The 2 T cell receptor beta chains presented below share a single source sample, sequenced in a study of T cell responses to AZD1222 COVID-19 vaccine. The assay was immunoSEQ multiplex PCR, and TCRdb's table has in-frame clones only and misses some. The table shows 75,000 to 100,000 clones, with 92% occurring only once. The sample here was peripheral blood, taken 28 days after the second AZD1222 dose. The receptors shown here come from an adult who received the AZD1222 COVID-19 vaccine.

J is TRBJ2-7 and V is TRBV5-1; 12 bases are shared with TRBD1. This CDR3 spans 15 amino acids. Germline loops: CDR1 SGHRS, CDR2 YFSETQ. With V trimmed by 4 bases and J by 4 bases, 6 bases remained unmatched. The CDR3 region is CASSGTGGRQYEQYF. CDR3 nucleotide sequence: TGCGCCAGCAGCGGGACAGGGGGCCGGCAGTACGAGCAGTACTTC.

The gene calls are TRBV27 and TRBJ1-1, with no clear D. The CDR3 contains 13 residues. V shed 0 bases and J shed 3 bases, with 5 bases lying between them. CDR1 is MNHEY, CDR2 SMNVEV, per germline (reference sequence). CDR3 nucleotides: TGTGCCAGCAGTTTATCTAGAGACACTGAAGCTTTCTTT. Encoded protein: CASSLSRDTEAFF.